This TCR beta chain was profiled in a study of cytomegalovirus exposure and HLA in healthy donors. Regarding the study as a whole: Earlier analysis found most TCR beta V segments productive about 87% or about 30% of the time. Later analysis found that TCR beta chains associated with HLA were more clonally expanded than other, equally common chains. There were several of the most significant clusters that appeared linked to common viral pathogens in a later analysis.

Regarding this clone: Its antigen is still unknown.

It was with 60 Vbeta and 13 Jbeta primers that the PCR ran. TCRdb keeps only in-frame clones here, not all; method: immunoSEQ multiplex PCR. This sample carries about 130,000 clones, about three quarters of them seen once, and the ten largest clones take about 1.9%. Trimming cost V 5 bases and J 4 bases; bases outside gene matches: 9. Germline values: CDR1 SEHNR, CDR2 FQNEAQ (reference sequence). The CDR3 has 15 amino acids. Input material: PBMCs. V is TRBV7-9 and J is TRBJ1-1, with TRBD1 matching over 8 bases. The sequence derives from a man aged 45-65 years in good health and CMV-seronegative. This CDR3 reads CASSGRTGGTTEAFF. CDR3 bases: TGTGCCAGCAGCGGACGAACAGGGGGAACCACTGAAGCTTTCTTT.